These T cell receptor beta chains were read from a single sample in a study of CD8 T cells in ankylosing spondylitis. Each CDR3 protein gets one entry after TCRdb re-called the 5' RACE reads with MiXCR. The table lists about 140,000 distinct CDR3 sequences, under 35% of them singletons, with around 6.2% in the top ten. The sequencing sample was made of synovial fluid, either unsorted or a sorted T cell fraction (not recorded which). The origin of the receptors is a male donor with ankylosing spondylitis. Each CDR3 is given with its conserved first and last residue. Fields, in order: D gene, V gene, CDR3 length, J gene, clone size, CDR3 protein, CDR3 DNA. The D gene is left open where the match is weak. Expanded clones get a size class; other rows say once, few or many, or leave the size out.

>TRBD2|TRBV7-2|15|TRBJ2-1|.
CASRVTSGGTYEQFF
TGTGCCAGCAGGGTGACTAGCGGGGGGACATATGAGCAGTTCTTC
>TRBD2|TRBV28|15|TRBJ2-7|.
CASTPLPSGTYEQYF
TGTGCCAGCACTCCTCTCCCTAGCGGTACCTACGAGCAGTACTTC
>.|TRBV7-2|16|TRBJ2-3|medium-sized
CASSLGIGGRTDTQYF
TGTGCCAGCAGCTTAGGGATTGGGGGTCGCACAGATACGCAGTATTTT
>.|TRBV20-1|14|TRBJ2-7|few
CSARDQAGLREQYF
TGCAGTGCTAGAGATCAAGCAGGGCTTAGGGAGCAGTACTTC
>.|TRBV12-3/TRBV12-4|11|TRBJ2-5|.
CASSFAETQYF
TGTGCCAGCAGTTTCGCGGAGACCCAGTACTTC
>TRBD1|TRBV20-1|13|TRBJ1-2|.
CSAMTGVGYGYTF
TGCAGTGCTATGACAGGGGTGGGCTATGGCTACACCTTC
>.|TRBV20-1|15|TRBJ1-5|.
CSARAAGQNNQPQHF
TGCAGTGCTAGAGCTGCAGGACAGAACAATCAGCCCCAGCATTTT
>.|TRBV20-1|12|TRBJ2-1|few
CSASVGNNEQFF
TGCAGTGCTAGTGTGGGGAACAATGAGCAGTTCTTC
>TRBD2|TRBV20-1|14|TRBJ2-7|few
CSASTSGRSDEQYF
TGCAGTGCGTCGACTAGCGGGAGATCAGACGAGCAGTACTTC
>.|TRBV5-1|14|TRBJ2-5|.
CASSPAGFQETQYF
TGCGCCAGCAGCCCAGCAGGGTTTCAAGAGACCCAGTACTTC
>TRBD1|TRBV6-5|13|TRBJ2-1|medium-sized
CASSGDRVSEQFF
TGTGCCAGCAGCGGCGACAGGGTCAGTGAGCAGTTCTTC
>.|TRBV12-3/TRBV12-4|12|TRBJ1-2|many
CASSLDFYGYTF
TGTGCCAGCAGTTTAGATTTCTATGGCTACACCTTC
>.|TRBV6-5|17|TRBJ1-6|.
CASSYSDHAGFNSPLHF
TGTGCCAGCAGTTACTCGGACCATGCGGGGTTCAATTCACCCCTCCACTTT
>.|TRBV28|15|TRBJ2-7|.
CASRRGRGGTYEQYF
TGTGCCAGCAGAAGAGGCAGGGGCGGGACCTACGAGCAGTACTTC
>TRBD2|TRBV20-1|16|TRBJ2-7|.
CSARPRGLAGFYEQYF
TGCAGTGCTAGACCCCGGGGACTAGCGGGGTTCTACGAGCAGTACTTC
>.|TRBV11-3|13|TRBJ2-7|.
CASSLVPGDEQYF
TGTGCCAGCAGCTTAGTTCCGGGAGACGAGCAGTACTTC
>.|TRBV5-5|13|TRBJ2-7|few
CASSFSQGYEQYF
TGTGCCAGCAGCTTTTCACAGGGCTACGAGCAGTACTTC
>TRBD2|TRBV12-3/TRBV12-4|18|TRBJ2-2|.
CASTERPSGGQGTGELFF
TGTGCCAGCACCGAAAGGCCTAGCGGGGGCCAGGGGACCGGGGAGCTGTTTTTT
>.|TRBV28|13|TRBJ1-6|.
CASRRTYNSPLHF
TGTGCCAGCCGACGGACCTATAATTCACCCCTCCACTTT
>.|TRBV15|16|TRBJ2-2|.
CATSRAEDTERRSLFF
TGTGCCACCAGCAGAGCCGAGGACACTGAACGGCGGTCGCTGTTTTTT
>TRBD2|TRBV2|15|TRBJ2-2|.
CASGRLAAAAGELFF
TGTGCCAGCGGAAGGCTAGCGGCAGCTGCCGGGGAGCTGTTTTTT
>.|TRBV7-9|16|TRBJ1-1|.
CASSSRQDWRNTEAFF
TGTGCCAGCAGCTCCCGACAGGACTGGAGGAACACTGAAGCTTTCTTT
>.|TRBV12-3/TRBV12-4|13|TRBJ1-2|few
CASSLRQVTGYTF
TGTGCCAGCAGTTTACGACAGGTTACGGGCTACACCTTC
>TRBD1|TRBV20-1|16|TRBJ1-6|few
CSASDPTGGDNSPLHF
TGCAGTGCTAGTGACCCAACAGGGGGAGATAATTCACCCCTCCACTTT
>.|TRBV20-1|15|TRBJ2-1|.
CSGTTSEWSYNEQFF
TGCAGTGGGACTACCTCGGAATGGTCCTACAATGAGCAGTTCTTC
>.|TRBV5-1|14|TRBJ2-3|many
CASSSGQSTDTQYF
TGCGCCAGCAGTTCCGGACAGAGCACAGATACGCAGTATTTT
>.|TRBV19|16|TRBJ1-5|few
CASSIGSGPLGQPQHF
TGTGCCAGTAGTATCGGGTCGGGACCACTCGGGCAGCCCCAGCATTTT
>.|TRBV27|15|TRBJ2-1|many
CASSSWGRDYNEQFF
TGTGCCAGCAGTTCATGGGGCAGGGACTACAATGAGCAGTTCTTC
>.|TRBV7-3|13|TRBJ1-1|many
CASSSSRDTEAFF
TGTGCCAGCAGCTCCTCTAGGGACACTGAAGCTTTCTTT
>.|TRBV5-6|13|TRBJ2-7|.
CASSFGPAGEQYF
TGTGCCAGCAGCTTTGGACCGGCGGGGGAGCAGTACTTC
>TRBD1|TRBV29-1|12|TRBJ2-7|.
CSVTGTVYEQYF
TGCAGCGTTACTGGGACAGTCTACGAGCAGTACTTC
>.|TRBV9|15|TRBJ2-7|few
CASNHSDVSVYEQYF
TGTGCCAGCAACCACTCGGACGTATCTGTCTACGAGCAGTACTTC
>TRBD2|TRBV20-1|15|TRBJ2-7|few
CSARAHSGSSYEQYF
TGCAGTGCTAGAGCCCATAGCGGGAGCTCCTACGAGCAGTACTTC
>TRBD2|TRBV7-3|16|TRBJ2-1|many
CASSSLLAESYNEQFF
TGTGCCAGCAGCTCACTACTAGCGGAGTCCTACAATGAGCAGTTCTTC
>TRBD1|TRBV6-1|15|TRBJ2-7|.
CASSTLRDSSYEQYF
TGTGCCAGCAGTACCCTCCGGGACAGCTCCTACGAGCAGTACTTC
>TRBD1|TRBV7-8|16|TRBJ2-3|.
CASSLTGEGVGDTQYF
TGTGCCAGCAGCCTGACAGGGGAAGGGGTGGGAGATACGCAGTATTTT
>.|TRBV7-2|13|TRBJ1-1|.
CASRLTGNTEAFF
TGTGCCAGCCGACTTACAGGGAACACTGAAGCTTTCTTT
>.|TRBV18|15|TRBJ1-1|few
CASSPRGGPDTEAFF
TGTGCCAGCTCACCACGGGGCGGCCCGGACACTGAAGCTTTCTTT
>.|TRBV11-2|15|TRBJ2-3|.
CASSLDRGRADTQYF
TGTGCCAGCAGCTTAGATCGGGGGAGAGCAGATACGCAGTATTTT
>TRBD1|TRBV20-1|15|TRBJ1-6|.
CSARVLTGGYSPLHF
TGCAGTGCTAGAGTTTTGACAGGGGGCTATTCACCCCTCCACTTT
>.|TRBV6-1|14|TRBJ1-1|few
CASNLRGPYTEAFF
TGTGCCAGCAACCTCCGGGGGCCCTACACTGAAGCTTTCTTT
>.|TRBV9|15|TRBJ2-5|few
CASSPSGTVVETQYF
TGTGCCAGCAGCCCCTCAGGGACGGTCGTAGAGACCCAGTACTTC
>TRBD2|TRBV30|19|TRBJ2-2|.
CAWSYGRGRVLFYTGELFF
TGTGCCTGGAGTTATGGGCGCGGGAGGGTCTTATTCTACACCGGGGAGCTGTTTTTT
>TRBD2|TRBV6-6|11|TRBJ2-3|few
CASSSGGTQYF
TGTGCCAGCAGTTCGGGGGGGACGCAGTATTTT
>.|TRBV19|13|TRBJ1-1|few
CASNPRGITEAFF
TGTGCCAGTAACCCCAGGGGCATCACTGAAGCTTTCTTT
>.|TRBV18|14|TRBJ1-1|many
CASSPNSLSTEAFF
TGTGCCAGCTCACCAAATAGCCTGAGCACTGAAGCTTTCTTT
>TRBD1|TRBV6-2/TRBV6-3|18|TRBJ1-5|.
CASSYSGRGTGYDQPQHF
TGTGCCAGCAGTTACTCTGGACGCGGGACAGGGTATGATCAGCCCCAGCATTTT
>.|TRBV4-3|14|TRBJ2-7|few
CASSQGGGSYEQYF
TGCGCCAGCAGCCAAGGAGGCGGTTCCTACGAGCAGTACTTC
>TRBD1|TRBV15|17|TRBJ2-1|many
CATSTPRGTEVHNEQFF
TGTGCCACCAGCACCCCAAGGGGGACAGAGGTTCACAATGAGCAGTTCTTC
>.|TRBV12-3/TRBV12-4|13|TRBJ1-2|many
CASSLRGNYGYTF
TGTGCCAGCAGTCTCAGGGGTAACTATGGCTACACCTTC
>TRBD2|TRBV12-3/TRBV12-4|16|TRBJ2-5|.
CASSFFRGLAQETQYF
TGTGCCAGCAGTTTCTTTCGGGGACTAGCGCAAGAGACCCAGTACTTC
>TRBD1|TRBV7-2|14|TRBJ2-5|.
CASSLTGGGETQYF
TGTGCCAGCAGCTTAACAGGGGGCGGAGAGACCCAGTACTTC
>.|TRBV5-1|15|TRBJ1-2|few
CASSAGRSKGDGYTF
TGCGCCAGCAGCGCGGGACGGTCTAAAGGGGATGGCTACACCTTC